This note documents a single TCR beta chain sequence. Its antigen remains unknown. The CDR3 sequence is 16 residues long. The germline gives CDR1 LNHDA, CDR2 SQIVND (reference sequence). The germline V and J ends were trimmed by 3 bases and 2 bases, with 14 bases remaining between them. This specimen belongs to a study of cytomegalovirus exposure and HLA in healthy donors. Across the study: A later analysis reported the same platform for the 100 to 150 validation repertoires and the 500 to 700 first-cohort repertoires.

Findings and caveats of the study: It was found in a later analysis that first-cohort TCR clusters tended to co-occur in the approximately 120 validation repertoires. Reports credit the classifier with highly specific, highly sensitive diagnosis of cytomegalovirus status.

TCRdb's table, derived via immunoSEQ multiplex PCR, lists solely in-frame clones and lacks some. The repertoire holds fewer than 400,000 clones, with just over 85% as singletons. V and J are TRBV19 and TRBJ1-5, with D uncertain. This receptor was identified in a woman aged 18-29 years in good health and CMV-seronegative. The specimen was PBMCs. This chain's CDR3 is CASSMRVPGRNQPQHF. CDR3 DNA sequence: TGTGCCAGTAGTATGAGGGTCCCAGGTCGCAATCAGCCCCAGCATTTT. Based on the CDR3 plus reference TRBV19 and TRBJ1-5, the full variable domain is DGGITQSPKYLFRKEGQNVTLSCEQNLNHDAMYWYRQDPGQGLRLIYYSQIVNDFQKGDIAEGYSVSREKKESFPLTVTSAQKNPTAFYLCASSMRVPGRNQPQHFGDGTRLSIL.